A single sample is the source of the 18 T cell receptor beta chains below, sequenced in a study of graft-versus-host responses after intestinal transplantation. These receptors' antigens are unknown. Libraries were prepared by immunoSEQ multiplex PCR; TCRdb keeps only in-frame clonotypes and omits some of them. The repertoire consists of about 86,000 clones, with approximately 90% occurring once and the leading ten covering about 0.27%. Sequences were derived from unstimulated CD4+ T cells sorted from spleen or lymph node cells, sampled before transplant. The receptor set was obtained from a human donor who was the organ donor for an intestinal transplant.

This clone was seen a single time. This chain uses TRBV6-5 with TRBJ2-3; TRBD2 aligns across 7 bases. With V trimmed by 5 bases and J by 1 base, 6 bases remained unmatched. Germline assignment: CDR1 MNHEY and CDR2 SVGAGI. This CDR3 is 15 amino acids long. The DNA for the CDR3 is TGTGCCAGCAGTAAAACGGGGGGAGGCACAGATACGCAGTATTTT. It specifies CASSKTGGGTDTQYF.

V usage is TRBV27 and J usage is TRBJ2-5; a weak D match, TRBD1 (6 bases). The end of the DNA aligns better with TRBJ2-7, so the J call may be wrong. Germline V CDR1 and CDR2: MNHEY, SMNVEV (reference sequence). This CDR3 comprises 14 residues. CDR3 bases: TGTGCCAGCAGTTTTAAGGGGGATCTCTACGAGCAGTACTTC. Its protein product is CASSFKGDLYEQYF.

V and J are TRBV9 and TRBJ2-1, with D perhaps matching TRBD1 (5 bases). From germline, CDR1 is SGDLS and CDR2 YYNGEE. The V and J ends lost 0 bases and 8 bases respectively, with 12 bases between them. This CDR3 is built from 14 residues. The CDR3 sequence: CASSVASPTDEQFF. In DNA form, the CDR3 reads TGTGCCAGCAGCGTAGCTAGTCCGACAGATGAGCAGTTCTTC.

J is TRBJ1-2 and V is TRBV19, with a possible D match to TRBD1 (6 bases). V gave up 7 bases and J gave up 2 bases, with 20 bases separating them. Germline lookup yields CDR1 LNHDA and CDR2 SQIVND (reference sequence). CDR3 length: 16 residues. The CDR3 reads CASTIRMDSSNYGYTF. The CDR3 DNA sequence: TGTGCCAGTACCATAAGGATGGACAGTTCAAACTATGGCTACACCTTC.

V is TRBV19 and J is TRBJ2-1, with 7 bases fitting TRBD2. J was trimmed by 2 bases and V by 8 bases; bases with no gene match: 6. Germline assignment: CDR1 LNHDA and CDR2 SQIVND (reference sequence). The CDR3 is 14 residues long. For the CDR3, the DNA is TGTGCCAGTGCTCAGCGGGGAACCTACAATGAGCAGTTCTTC. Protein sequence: CASAQRGTYNEQFF.

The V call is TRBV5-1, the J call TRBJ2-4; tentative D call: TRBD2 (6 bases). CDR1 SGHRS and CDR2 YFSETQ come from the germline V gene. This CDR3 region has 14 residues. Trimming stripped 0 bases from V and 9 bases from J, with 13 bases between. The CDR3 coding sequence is TGCGCCAGCAGCTTGGGGGTGCGGGGAGGCATTCAGTACTTC. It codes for CASSLGVRGGIQYF.

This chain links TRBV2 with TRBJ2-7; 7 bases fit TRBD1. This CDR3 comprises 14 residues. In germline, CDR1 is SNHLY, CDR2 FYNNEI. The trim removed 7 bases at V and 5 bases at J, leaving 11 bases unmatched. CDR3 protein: CASKSRSGGDEQYF. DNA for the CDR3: TGTGCCAGCAAGTCTCGATCAGGGGGTGACGAGCAGTACTTC. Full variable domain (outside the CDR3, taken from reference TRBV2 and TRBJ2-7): EPEVTQTPSHQVTQMGQEVILRCVPISNHLYFYWYRQILGQKVEFLVSFYNNEISEKSEIFDDQFSVERPDGSNFTLKIRSTKLEDSAMYFCASKSRSGGDEQYFGPGTRLTVT.

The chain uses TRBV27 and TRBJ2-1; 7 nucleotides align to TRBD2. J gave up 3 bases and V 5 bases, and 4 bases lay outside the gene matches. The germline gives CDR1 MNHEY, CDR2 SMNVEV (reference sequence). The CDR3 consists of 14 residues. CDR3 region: CASSARGSYNEQFF. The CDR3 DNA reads TGTGCCAGCAGTGCGCGGGGGAGCTACAATGAGCAGTTCTTC.

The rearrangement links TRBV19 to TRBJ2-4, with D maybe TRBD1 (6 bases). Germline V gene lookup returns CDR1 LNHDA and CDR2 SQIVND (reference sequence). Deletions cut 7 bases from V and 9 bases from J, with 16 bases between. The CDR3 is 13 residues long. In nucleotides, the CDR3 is TGTGCCAGTACGATGCGAGGGGGTAGCATTCAGTACTTC. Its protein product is CASTMRGGSIQYF.

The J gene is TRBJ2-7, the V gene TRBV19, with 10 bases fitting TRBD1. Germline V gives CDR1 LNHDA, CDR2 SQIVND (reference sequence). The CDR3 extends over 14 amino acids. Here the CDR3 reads CASAMGQGTYEQYF. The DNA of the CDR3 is TGTGCTTCGGCGATGGGACAGGGGACCTACGAGCAGTACTTC. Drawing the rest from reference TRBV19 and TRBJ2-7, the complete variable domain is DGGITQSPKYLFRKEGQNVTLSCEQNLNHDAMYWYRQDPGQGLRLIYYSQIVNDFQKGDIAEGYSVSREKKESFPLTVTSAQKNPTAFYLCASAMGQGTYEQYFGPGTRLTVT.

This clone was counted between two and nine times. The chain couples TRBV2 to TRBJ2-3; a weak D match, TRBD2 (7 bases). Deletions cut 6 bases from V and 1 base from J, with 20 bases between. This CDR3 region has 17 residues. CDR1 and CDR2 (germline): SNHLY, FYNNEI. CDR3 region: CASRGWYAGAGTDTQYF. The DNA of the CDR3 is TGTGCCAGCAGGGGGTGGTATGCGGGGGCTGGCACAGATACGCAGTATTTT.

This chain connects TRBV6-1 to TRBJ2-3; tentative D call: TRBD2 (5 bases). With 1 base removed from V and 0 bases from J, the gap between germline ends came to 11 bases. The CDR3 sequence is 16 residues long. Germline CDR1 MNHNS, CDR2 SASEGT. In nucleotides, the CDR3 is TGTGCCAGCAGTGAAGTCCCCCGAGGGAGCACAGATACGCAGTATTTT. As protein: CASSEVPRGSTDTQYF.

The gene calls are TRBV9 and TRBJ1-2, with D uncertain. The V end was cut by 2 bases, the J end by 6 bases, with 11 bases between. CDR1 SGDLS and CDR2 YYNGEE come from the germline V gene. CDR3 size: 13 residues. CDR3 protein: CASSVGGLNGYTF. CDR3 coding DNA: TGTGCCAGCAGCGTGGGCGGGCTAAATGGCTACACCTTC.

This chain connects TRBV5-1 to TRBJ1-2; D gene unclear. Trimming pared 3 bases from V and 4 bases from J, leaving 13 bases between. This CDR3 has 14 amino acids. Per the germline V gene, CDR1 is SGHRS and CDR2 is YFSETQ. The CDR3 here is CASSSPPAVYGYTF. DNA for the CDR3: TGCGCCAGCAGCTCTCCCCCCGCAGTCTATGGCTACACCTTC. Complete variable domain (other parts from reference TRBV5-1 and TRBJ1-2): KAGVTQTPRYLIKTRGQQVTLSCSPISGHRSVSWYQQTPGQGLQFLFEYFSETQRNKGNFPGRFSGRQFSNSRSEMNVSTLELGDSALYLCASSSPPAVYGYTFGSGTRLTVV.

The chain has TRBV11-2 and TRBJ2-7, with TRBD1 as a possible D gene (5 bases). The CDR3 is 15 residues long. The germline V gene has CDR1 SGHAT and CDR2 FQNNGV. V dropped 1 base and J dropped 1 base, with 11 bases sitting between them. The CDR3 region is CASSLVRALSYEQYF. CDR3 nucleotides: TGTGCCAGCAGCTTAGTCAGGGCCCTATCCTACGAGCAGTACTTC.

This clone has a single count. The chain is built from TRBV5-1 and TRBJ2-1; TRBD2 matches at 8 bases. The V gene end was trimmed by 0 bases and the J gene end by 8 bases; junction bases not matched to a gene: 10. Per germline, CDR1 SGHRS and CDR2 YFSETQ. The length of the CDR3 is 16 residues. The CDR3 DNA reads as TGCGCCAGCAGCTTGGCCCGGGGGGGGCGCGGGGATGAGCAGTTCTTC. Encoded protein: CASSLARGGRGDEQFF.

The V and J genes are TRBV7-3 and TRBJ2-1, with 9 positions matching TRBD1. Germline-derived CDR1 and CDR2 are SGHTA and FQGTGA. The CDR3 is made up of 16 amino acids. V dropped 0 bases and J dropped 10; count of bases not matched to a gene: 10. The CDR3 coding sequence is TGTGCCAGCAGCTTAACCGGGACAGGGCAGCGTGAGGAGCAGTTCTTC. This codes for CASSLTGTGQREEQFF.

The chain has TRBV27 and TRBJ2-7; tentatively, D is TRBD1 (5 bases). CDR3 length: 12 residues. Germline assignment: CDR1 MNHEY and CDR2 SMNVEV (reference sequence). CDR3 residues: CHRRTSSYEQYF. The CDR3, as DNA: TGTCACCGAAGGACATCCTCCTACGAGCAGTACTTC.